This T cell receptor (beta chain) was observed in a study of T cell responses to AZD1222 COVID-19 vaccine. Study-level results: Spike-specific TCR breadth and depth were elevated following two AZD1222 doses. The donor group comprised mostly white British people and more females; the analysis possibly underestimated clonal diversity. Repertoire sampling was restricted to post-peak T cell response timepoints. Only five to seven AZD1222 recipients were seropositive at baseline.

Remarks on this clone: Its antigen remains unidentified.

TCRdb's table, derived via immunoSEQ multiplex PCR, lists solely in-frame clones and lacks some. The sample comprises hundreds of thousands of clones, 85% to 95% of which are singletons, and approximately 0.52% rests with the top ten. The germline gives CDR1 KGHDR, CDR2 SFDVKD. The CDR3 spans 13 residues. With 3 bases removed from V and 4 bases from J, the gap between germline ends came to 9 bases. The TCR originated in an adult who received the AZD1222 COVID-19 vaccine. The sequencing here drew on peripheral blood, taken 28 days after the second AZD1222 dose. This chain joins TRBV24-1 and TRBJ2-7; D is perhaps TRBD2 (6 bases). The CDR3 DNA reads TGTGCCACCAGTGATCCCCGGGAGTACGAGCAGTACTTC. It codes for CATSDPREYEQYF.